Following are 18 T cell receptor beta chains from one sample sequenced in a study of spatial heterogeneity in lung cancer. The study's findings and limits: Tumors with more nonsynonymous mutations had more expanded intratumoral alpha and beta TCRs.

Their recognized antigens are unknown. Time point in this sample: sample taken at primary tumor resection. Via MiXCR, TCRdb re-called the 5' RACE reads, giving one row per CDR3 protein. The table has approximately 4,600 distinct CDR3 sequences, 6% to 7.5% seen once. This specimen consisted of lung tumor tissue, obtained at surgery. Receptors were obtained from a male donor with early-stage non-small cell lung cancer.

This clonotype was detected many times. The rearrangement links TRBV5-4 to TRBJ2-6; the match to TRBD1 covers 8 bases. Germline CDR1 is SGHNT and CDR2 is YYREEE (reference sequence). The CDR3 contains 15 residues. Unmatched junction bases numbered 5, after V lost 5 bases and J lost 4 bases. The CDR3 nucleotides read TGTGCCAGCAGACGACAGGGGACAGGGGCCAACGTCCTGACTTTC. It encodes CASRRQGTGANVLTF.

This clonotype appeared a few times. A much larger clone differs from this one at a single base, so this may be a read error. The chain couples TRBV12-3 or TRBV12-4 to TRBJ1-4; no clear D. This CDR3 spans 13 amino acids. V lost 3 bases to trimming and J lost 8 bases, with 10 bases between them. Written as DNA, the CDR3 is TGTGCCAGCAGTTTGGGCAGGCACGAAAAACTGTTTTTT. Protein sequence: CASSLGRHEKLFF.

The V and J genes are TRBV7-2 and TRBJ2-3; D is uncertain. Looked up from germline, CDR1 is SGHTA and CDR2 is FQGNSA. The V gene lost 2 bases and the J gene lost 2 bases, with 8 bases spanning the gap. The CDR3 extends over 14 amino acids. The CDR3 DNA follows: TGTGCCAGCAGCTTACGAGGACCCACAGATACGCAGTATTTT. Amino acids: CASSLRGPTDTQYF.

This clonotype was observed many times. The chain joins TRBV20-1 to TRBJ2-5, with 9 positions matching TRBD2. The CDR3 consists of 14 residues. The J segment lost 5 bases and the V segment lost 1 base, leaving 5 bases of the junction unmatched. Germline V gene lookup returns CDR1 DFQATT and CDR2 SNEGSKA (reference sequence). CDR3 sequence reads: CSARGLAGQETQYF. The CDR3 DNA reads as TGCAGTGCTAGAGGGCTAGCGGGACAGGAGACCCAGTACTTC.

This rearrangement joins TRBV5-1 to TRBJ1-5; D ambiguous. Germline V gives CDR1 SGHRS, CDR2 YFSETQ. The CDR3 is 14 amino acids. V dropped 5 bases and J dropped 3 bases, with 12 bases sitting between them. The CDR3, as DNA: TGCGCCAGCAGACCCGACGCCGACAATCAGCCCCAGCATTTT. Translated, it gives CASRPDADNQPQHF.

By sample share, this clonotype is medium-sized (0.01 to 0.1%). This chain uses TRBV12-3 or TRBV12-4 with TRBJ1-4; the match to TRBD1 covers 10 bases. The length of the CDR3 is 14 residues. V lost 6 bases and J lost 8; bases outside the gene matches: 6. CDR3 DNA: TGTGCCAGCAGAGACCGGGACAGGGGAGAAAAACTGTTTTTT. This gives the protein CASRDRDRGEKLFF.

The table lists this clonotype with a few counts. The chain joins TRBV4-2 to TRBJ1-2; 7 positions match TRBD1. Germline CDR1 reads LGHNA; CDR2 reads YNFKEQ. V was clipped by 0 bases and J by 4 bases; unmatched bases: 2. This CDR3 spans 14 amino acids. CDR3 region: CASSQDRDSYGYTF. The CDR3 nucleotides are TGTGCCAGCAGCCAAGATCGGGACAGCTATGGCTACACCTTC.

This clonotype was counted ten times or more. This chain connects TRBV7-8 to TRBJ2-7; a possible D gene is TRBD1 (5 bases). With 2 bases removed from V and 4 bases from J, the gap between germline ends came to 9 bases. This CDR3 spans 13 amino acids. The germline V gene has CDR1 SGHVS and CDR2 FQNEAQ. CDR3 nucleotides: TGTGCCAGCAGCTTAAGGGGCAAGTACGAGCAGTACTTC. Amino acid sequence: CASSLRGKYEQYF.

About this clonotype itself: A single base separates this from a much larger clone, so it may be a read error. The chain recombines TRBV15 with TRBJ1-1; D perhaps matches TRBD1 (6 bases). V shed 3 bases and J shed 6 bases, with 11 bases lying between them. The CDR3 loop spans 13 amino acids. Germline V gene data show CDR1 as LNHNV and CDR2 as YYDKDF (reference sequence). The CDR3 protein is CATSSAGAPEAFF. The DNA of the CDR3 is TGTGCCACCAGCAGCGCAGGGGCCCCTGAAGCTTTCTTT.

There are many counts of this clonotype. The chain uses TRBV20-1 and TRBJ1-5; 9 bases agree with TRBD1. J was trimmed by 4 bases and V by 5 bases; bases with no gene match: 12. The CDR3 covers 16 residues. The germline V gene has CDR1 DFQATT and CDR2 SNEGSKA (reference sequence). This CDR3 reads CSAVPGGQGGNQPQHF. The DNA of the CDR3 is TGCAGTGCTGTCCCAGGGGGACAGGGTGGTAATCAGCCCCAGCATTTT.

There are many counts of this clonotype. The chain joins TRBV12-3 or TRBV12-4 to TRBJ1-4; D possibly corresponds to TRBD1 (6 bases). The ends were cut back, 1 base at V and 5 bases at J, with 11 bases in the middle. The CDR3 length is 15 residues. CDR3 in DNA: TGTGCCAGCAGTTTAGGTGGGACACAAAATGAAAAACTGTTTTTT. Its protein product is CASSLGGTQNEKLFF.

This clonotype counts as medium-sized. J is TRBJ2-1 and V is TRBV7-3; 12 nucleotides align to TRBD2. This CDR3 is built from 17 residues. V gave up 3 bases and J gave up 3 bases; unmatched junction bases: 6. Per germline, CDR1 SGHTA and CDR2 FQGTGA. The CDR3 loop reads CASSFTSGGHLYNEQFF. In DNA form, the CDR3 reads TGTGCCAGCAGCTTTACTAGCGGGGGGCATCTCTACAATGAGCAGTTCTTC.

This clonotype was seen repeatedly, ten times or more. The V gene is TRBV2, the J gene TRBJ2-3; perhaps TRBD2 as D (6 bases). The CDR3 extends over 11 amino acids. V was cut by 7 bases and J by 12 bases, with 14 bases left in between. Germline assignment: CDR1 SNHLY and CDR2 FYNNEI. DNA for the CDR3: TGTGCCAGCACTCAGCTAGCGTACCAGTATTTT. Amino acid sequence: CASTQLAYQYF. Looking up the rest from reference TRBV2 and TRBJ2-3 gives the full variable domain: EPEVTQTPSHQVTQMGQEVILRCVPISNHLYFYWYRQILGQKVEFLVSFYNNEISEKSEIFDDQFSVERPDGSNFTLKIRSTKLEDSAMYFCASTQLAYQYFGPGTRLTVL.

Within the sample, this clonotype is medium-sized. The gene calls are TRBV12-3 or TRBV12-4 and TRBJ1-4; D not certain. V dropped 2 bases and J dropped 3 bases, with 7 bases sitting between them. This CDR3 has 14 residues. CDR3 residues: CASSLRGSNEKLFF. The CDR3 DNA reads as TGTGCCAGCAGTTTACGGGGTTCTAATGAAAAACTGTTTTTT.

This clonotype was found many times. The V call is TRBV28, the J call TRBJ1-5; a possible D gene is TRBD1 (6 bases). CDR1 and CDR2 (germline): MDHEN, SYDVKM. V was pared by 7 bases and J by 6 bases, with 16 bases between. This CDR3 has 14 amino acids. CDR3 loop: CASTNGGQSQPQHF. In DNA form, the CDR3 reads TGTGCCAGCACTAACGGGGGACAAAGTCAGCCCCAGCATTTT.

In this sample, this clonotype turned up many times. The V call is TRBV7-2, the J call TRBJ2-7, with 10 bases lining up with TRBD1. The germline V gene has CDR1 SGHTA and CDR2 FQGNSA. The CDR3 consists of 14 residues. With 5 bases clipped from V and 7 bases from J, the junction kept 8 bases outside the gene matches. CDR3 protein: CASSPGQGVGEQYF. CDR3 sequence (DNA): TGTGCCAGCAGCCCCGGACAGGGGGTTGGTGAGCAGTACTTC.

This chain links TRBV20-1 with TRBJ1-5; 9 bases fit TRBD1. Germline CDR1 reads DFQATT; CDR2 reads SNEGSKA (reference sequence). The V and J ends lost 6 bases and 0 bases, in that order; junction bases with no gene match: 12. The CDR3 length is 17 residues. The CDR3 here is CSAPAGQGFYSNQPQHF. Written as DNA, the CDR3 is TGCAGTGCCCCGGCGGGACAGGGATTTTATAGCAATCAGCCCCAGCATTTT.

This clonotype was detected many times. This chain links TRBV7-8 with TRBJ2-2; the D is unclear. The CDR3 covers 13 residues. Germline CDR1 and CDR2: SGHVS and FQNEAQ. Trimming shortened V by 8 bases and J by 3 bases, and 10 bases separated the two germline ends. For the CDR3, the DNA is TGTGCCAGCTCCGTTGCCCACACCGGGGAGCTGTTTTTT. Its protein product is CASSVAHTGELFF.